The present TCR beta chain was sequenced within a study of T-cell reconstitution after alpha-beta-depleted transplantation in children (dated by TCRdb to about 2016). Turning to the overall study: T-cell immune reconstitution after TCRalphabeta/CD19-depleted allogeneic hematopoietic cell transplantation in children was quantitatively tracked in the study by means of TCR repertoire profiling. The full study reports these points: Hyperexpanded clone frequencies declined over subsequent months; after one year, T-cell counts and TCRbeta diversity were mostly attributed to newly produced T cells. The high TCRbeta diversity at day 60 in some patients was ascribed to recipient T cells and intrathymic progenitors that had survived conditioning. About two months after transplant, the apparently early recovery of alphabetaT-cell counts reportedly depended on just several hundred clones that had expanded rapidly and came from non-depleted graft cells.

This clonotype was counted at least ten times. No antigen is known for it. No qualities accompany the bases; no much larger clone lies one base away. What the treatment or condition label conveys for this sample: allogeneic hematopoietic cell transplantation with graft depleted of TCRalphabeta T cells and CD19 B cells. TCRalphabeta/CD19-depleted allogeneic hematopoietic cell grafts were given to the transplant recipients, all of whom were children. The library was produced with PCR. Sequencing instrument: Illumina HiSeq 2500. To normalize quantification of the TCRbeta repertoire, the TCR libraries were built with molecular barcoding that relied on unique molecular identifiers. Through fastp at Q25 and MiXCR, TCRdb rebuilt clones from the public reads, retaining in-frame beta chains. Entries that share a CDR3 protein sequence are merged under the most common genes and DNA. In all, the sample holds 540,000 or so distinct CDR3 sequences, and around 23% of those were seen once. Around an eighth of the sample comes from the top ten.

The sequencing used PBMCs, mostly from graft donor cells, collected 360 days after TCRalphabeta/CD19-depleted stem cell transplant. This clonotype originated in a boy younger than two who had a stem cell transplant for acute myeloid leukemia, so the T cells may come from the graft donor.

The CDR3 sequence is CASSLAVGSGANVLTF. The sequence in DNA is TGCGCCAGCAGCTTGGCCGTAGGCTCTGGGGCCAACGTCCTGACTTTC. This receptor chain uses TRBV5-1 and TRBJ2-6, with no confidently assigned D gene. Trimming at the junction amounts to 0 bases on V and 0 bases on J, and the germline ends lie 7 bases apart. For CDR1 and CDR2, the germline V gene lists SGHRS and YFSETQ. From the cysteine through the phenylalanine, the CDR3 covers 16 amino acids. Of all the DNA, just the CDR3 is kept, 48 bases in frame from base 1.